This passage covers 28 T cell receptor beta chains from one sample sequenced in a study of regulatory T cells in long-lasting Graves disease. Arm-PCR of CDR3 regions with iRepertoire HTBI primers generated TCR beta libraries. TCRdb reprocessed the multiplex PCR reads via MiXCR and lists one record per CDR3 protein. The sample lists hundreds of thousands of distinct CDR3 sequences, under 25% seen once, with around an eighth in the top ten. Time point reported: persistent/refractory GD, antithyroid drugs over 5 years with positive TRAb. The TCR library used RNA extracted from PBMCs. Specimen: peripheral blood mononuclear cells (PBMCs), collected when the disease was refractory, from a patient treated with antithyroid drugs. These receptors originate from a female donor with Graves disease.

The sample holds many counts of this clonotype. It may be a read error: a sequence one base away is much more abundant. The J gene is TRBJ2-7, the V gene TRBV11-2; possibly TRBD1 for D (6 bases). CDR3 length equals 13 residues. V lost 3 bases and J lost 3, with 9 bases in between. The germline CDR1 and CDR2 sequences are SGHAT and FQNNGV. This chain's CDR3 is CASSFHRDYEQYF. The CDR3 DNA sequence: TGTGCCAGCAGCTTCCACAGGGACTACGAGCAGTACTTC.

Many counts were recorded for this clonotype. The CDR3 spells CASSKDRRNEKLFF. In DNA, the CDR3 is TGTGCCAGCAGCAAGGACAGGCGTAATGAAAAACTGTTTTTT. This sequence joins TRBV5-4 and TRBJ1-4, with 7 bases that match TRBD1. The CDR3 has 14 amino acids. Germline V gene data show CDR1 as SGHNT and CDR2 as YYREEE (reference sequence). V gave up 4 bases and J gave up 4 bases; unmatched junction bases: 4.

About this clonotype itself: This likely traces to a read error, being one base from a far larger clone. CDR3 region: CASSLGEQETQNF. Written as DNA, the CDR3 is TGTGCCAGCAGCTTGGGGGAGCAAGAGACCCAGAACTTC. The rearrangement uses TRBV7-2 and TRBJ2-5, with D possibly called TRBD1 or TRBD2 (5 bases each). Per germline, CDR1 SGHTA and CDR2 FQGNSA. This CDR3 contains 13 residues.

In this sample, this clonotype turned up many times. J is TRBJ2-7 and V is TRBV7-8; no definite D call. The V gene lost 0 bases and the J gene lost 5 bases, with 8 bases spanning the gap. CDR3 length: 13 amino acids. Germline assignment: CDR1 SGHVS and CDR2 FQNEAQ. The CDR3 bases are TGTGCCAGCAGCTTAGCTCCTACAAACGAGCAGTACTTC. Its translation: CASSLAPTNEQYF. Based on the CDR3 plus reference TRBV7-8 and TRBJ2-7, the full variable domain is GAGVSQSPRYKVAKRGQDVALRCDPISGHVSLFWYQQALGQGPEFLTYFQNEAQLDKSGLPSDRFFAERPEGSVSTLKIQRTQQEDSAVYLCASSLAPTNEQYFGPGTRLTVT.

V usage is TRBV24-1 and J usage is TRBJ2-3; D possibly uses TRBD1 or TRBD2 (5 bases each). Trimming removed 5 bases from V and 3 bases from J, with 11 bases in between. Germline V gene sequence: CDR1 KGHDR, CDR2 SFDVKD. The CDR3 has 14 amino acids. The chain's CDR3 is CATSAVEGTDTQYF. CDR3 sequence (DNA): TGTGCCACCAGTGCAGTTGAGGGGACAGATACGCAGTATTTT.

The chain is built from TRBV7-2 and TRBJ2-7; tentative D call: TRBD1 (7 bases). CDR1 is SGHTA, CDR2 FQGNSA, per germline. The CDR3 runs to 14 residues. Trimming shortened V by 1 base and J by 5 bases, and 12 bases separated the two germline ends. CDR3 DNA: TGTGCCAGCAGCTTAGTGGGCAGGGGGGACGAGCAGTACTTC. Residues: CASSLVGRGDEQYF.

In this sample, this clonotype turned up a few times. This chain links TRBV19 with TRBJ2-7; 7 bases are a match to TRBD1. Germline lookup yields CDR1 LNHDA and CDR2 SQIVND (reference sequence). The CDR3 covers 11 residues. V shed 8 bases and J 3 bases; nucleotides not matched to a gene: 1. In DNA form, the CDR3 reads TGTGCCAGTGGGACAGACTACGAGCAGTACTTC. This codes for CASGTDYEQYF.

This clonotype came up many times. This chain joins TRBV30 and TRBJ1-5; a weak D match, TRBD1 (6 bases). Germline V gives CDR1 GTSNPN, CDR2 SVGIG (reference sequence). The V gene lost 2 bases and the J gene lost 2 bases, with 10 bases spanning the gap. The CDR3 extends over 14 amino acids. CDR3 bases: TGTGCCTGGAGTATGGGGGCTGGCAATCAGCCCCAGCATTTT. Residues: CAWSMGAGNQPQHF.

A word on this clonotype: This could be a read error, since a much larger clone is one nucleotide away. The J gene is TRBJ2-7, the V gene TRBV20-1, with 7 positions matching TRBD1. The CDR3 runs 14 residues. Germline CDR1 reads DFQATT; CDR2 reads SNEGSKA (reference sequence). V trimming: 0 bases; J trimming: 2 bases; junction bases outside the gene matches: 4. CDR3 sequence reads: CSARDRDSPYEQYF. The CDR3, as DNA: TGCAGTGCTAGAGATCGGGACAGCCCCTACGAGCAGTACTTC.

To note about this clonotype: This may come from a read error, since a much larger clone is one base off. The chain recombines TRBV2 with TRBJ1-5; D is perhaps TRBD1 (5 bases). This CDR3 is 15 amino acids long. From germline, CDR1 is SNHLY and CDR2 FYNNEI. Deletions cut 2 bases from V and 9 bases from J, with 17 bases between. The CDR3 region is CASSEFGGMGRPQHF. The DNA for the CDR3 is TGTGCCAGCAGTGAATTTGGGGGGATGGGACGGCCCCAGCATTTT.

This sequence joins TRBV4-2 and TRBJ1-2; no clear D gene. V was cut by 1 base and J by 6 bases, with 9 bases left in between. Per the germline V gene, CDR1 is LGHNA and CDR2 is YNFKEQ. The CDR3 has 13 residues. The CDR3 spells CASSQVPEDGYTF. The CDR3 DNA follows: TGTGCCAGCAGCCAAGTCCCCGAGGATGGCTACACCTTC.

The V and J genes are TRBV20-1 and TRBJ2-7; 11 nucleotides match TRBD2. The germline V gene encodes CDR1 DFQATT and CDR2 SNEGSKA (reference sequence). The CDR3 is 18 residues long. V lost 3 bases to trimming and J lost 5 bases; unmatched junction nucleotides: 18. For the CDR3, the DNA is TGCAGTGCTAGCCCGGGACTAGCGGCTTCCTCGGGGAGGAACGAGCAGTACTTC. This translates into CSASPGLAASSGRNEQYF.

In its sample, this clonotype was seen many times. The chain employs TRBV27 and TRBJ2-7, with 9 bases fitting TRBD2. Germline values: CDR1 MNHEY, CDR2 SMNVEV (reference sequence). This CDR3 is built from 13 residues. With V trimmed by 8 bases and J by 3 bases, 5 bases remained unmatched. CDR3 coding DNA: TGTGCCAGCTCCGCTAGCGGGAACTACGAGCAGTACTTC. It encodes CASSASGNYEQYF.

The CDR3 sequence: CASSYTGTLGSDTEAFF. As DNA, the CDR3 is TGTGCCAGCAGTTATACCGGGACCCTGGGGTCGGACACTGAAGCTTTCTTT. The V gene is TRBV28, the J gene TRBJ1-1; TRBD1 might be the D (5 bases). The length of the CDR3 is 17 residues. The germline CDR1 and CDR2 sequences are MDHEN and SYDVKM. V lost 4 bases, J lost 3 bases, and 21 bases lay in between.

V gene TRBV7-2 combines with J gene TRBJ1-2, with TRBD1 matching over 10 bases. V shed 1 base, J shed 7 bases, and the junction held 6 bases outside the gene matches. The CDR3 covers 15 residues. Looked up from germline, CDR1 is SGHTA and CDR2 is FQGNSA. CDR3 nucleotides: TGTGCCAGCAGCTTAGATGGACAGGGGGTCAGTGGCTACACCTTC. Protein: CASSLDGQGVSGYTF.

The chain employs TRBV27 and TRBJ2-1; D is ambiguous. Looked up from germline, CDR1 is MNHEY and CDR2 is SMNVEV (reference sequence). The CDR3 has 15 residues. V dropped 0 bases and J dropped 4 bases, with 10 bases sitting between them. The DNA for the CDR3 is TGTGCCAGCAGTTTATCGATTTCACAGTACAATGAGCAGTTCTTC. This translates into CASSLSISQYNEQFF.

The V call is TRBV19, the J call TRBJ1-5, with TRBD1 matching 11 bases. The CDR3 length is 16 residues. The germline CDR1 and CDR2 sequences are LNHDA and SQIVND (reference sequence). The V segment lost 5 bases and the J segment 6 bases; nucleotides outside the gene matches: 9. The DNA for the CDR3 is TGTGCCAGTAGTCCCCCCCGAGGACAGGGGGCTCAGCCCCAGCATTTT. It specifies CASSPPRGQGAQPQHF.

The chain uses TRBV2 and TRBJ2-6; D is perhaps TRBD2 (5 bases). The CDR3 length is 15 residues. The V end was cut by 8 bases, the J end by 0 bases, with 11 bases between. The germline V gene encodes CDR1 SNHLY and CDR2 FYNNEI. This chain's CDR3 is CASRAGSSGANVLTF. The CDR3 region has the DNA TGTGCCAGCCGGGCGGGCAGCTCTGGGGCCAACGTCCTGACTTTC.

This clonotype has a handful of counts. The gene calls are TRBV7-9 and TRBJ2-7, with D maybe TRBD1 (6 bases). CDR1 and CDR2 (germline): SEHNR, FQNEAQ (reference sequence). The CDR3 sequence is 15 residues long. Trimming left V 5 bases short and J 9 bases short, with 23 bases between. CDR3 sequence reads: CASSRAGTSVLGQYF. Here the CDR3 DNA reads TGTGCCAGCAGCCGGGCCGGGACATCGGTCCTGGGGCAGTACTTC.

This rearrangement joins TRBV30 to TRBJ2-1, with 10 bases identical to TRBD2. The CDR3 runs to 17 residues. The germline gives CDR1 GTSNPN, CDR2 SVGIG (reference sequence). The ends lost 6 bases at V and 3 bases at J; junction bases unmatched: 14. This CDR3 is CACAPPLGTSDYNEQFF. The CDR3, as DNA: TGTGCCTGTGCCCCCCCGCTCGGGACTAGCGACTACAATGAGCAGTTCTTC.

This clonotype was recorded many times. J is TRBJ2-7 and V is TRBV2; 7 bases match TRBD1. V dropped 1 base and J dropped 9; count of bases not matched to a gene: 9. CDR1 is SNHLY and CDR2 is FYNNEI in the germline V gene. The CDR3 is made up of 14 amino acids. CDR3 DNA sequence: TGTGCCAGCAGTGAAGGTATAGGGGGCGGTGTGCAGTACTTC. Protein: CASSEGIGGGVQYF.

This clonotype occurred many times. This rearrangement joins TRBV12-3 or TRBV12-4 to TRBJ1-1; perhaps TRBD1 as D (5 bases). V was trimmed by 5 bases and J by 5 bases, leaving 15 bases between them. The CDR3 sequence is 14 residues long. The CDR3 spells CASSTQGWGTEAFF. CDR3 nucleotide sequence: TGTGCCAGCAGTACCCAAGGGTGGGGGACTGAAGCTTTCTTT.

The sample holds many counts of this clonotype. The chain employs TRBV28 and TRBJ2-5, with D unresolved. Germline V gene data show CDR1 as MDHEN and CDR2 as SYDVKM. V dropped 2 bases and J dropped 4 bases, with 8 bases sitting between them. CDR3 length equals 13 residues. DNA of the CDR3: TGTGCCAGCAGTTTACACTGGGGAGAGACCCAGTACTTC. This encodes CASSLHWGETQYF. Looking up the rest from reference TRBV28 and TRBJ2-5 gives the full variable domain: DVKVTQSSRYLVKRTGEKVFLECVQDMDHENMFWYRQDPGLGLRLIYFSYDVKMKEKGDIPEGYSVSREKKERFSLILESASTNQTSMYLCASSLHWGETQYFGPGTRLLVL.

This clonotype has ten or more counts. The V and J genes are TRBV20-1 and TRBJ1-5, with TRBD1 as a possible D gene (5 bases). The V gene lost 0 bases and the J gene lost 6 bases, with 15 bases spanning the gap. This CDR3 region has 15 residues. Germline lookup yields CDR1 DFQATT and CDR2 SNEGSKA (reference sequence). CDR3 region: CSARDQGAPGQPQHF. CDR3 nucleotides: TGCAGTGCTAGAGATCAGGGAGCACCTGGTCAGCCCCAGCATTTT.

The sample holds many counts of this clonotype. V gene TRBV2 combines with J gene TRBJ2-7; 7 bases fit TRBD2. Losses at the gene ends were 6 bases for V and 12 bases for J; bases not matched to a gene: 5. CDR3 length equals 10 residues. CDR1 and CDR2 (germline): SNHLY, FYNNEI. The CDR3 loop reads CASRGEGGYF. The CDR3 nucleotides are TGTGCCAGCAGGGGGGAGGGCGGGTACTTC.

This sequence joins TRBV5-1 and TRBJ2-7; 10 bases align to TRBD1. CDR3 length: 16 amino acids. J was trimmed by 2 bases and V by 4 bases; bases with no gene match: 9. CDR1 SGHRS and CDR2 YFSETQ come from the germline V gene. The CDR3 sequence is CASSPGDRGIPYEQYF. The CDR3 DNA reads TGCGCCAGCAGCCCTGGGGACAGGGGTATCCCCTACGAGCAGTACTTC.

To note about this clonotype: A much larger clone lies a single base off, so this may be a read error. A read error is likely, as this CDR3 ends without the conserved phenylalanine or tryptophan. The chain employs TRBV5-1 and TRBJ2-7; TRBD1 aligns across 10 bases. The CDR3 contains 14 residues. CDR1 and CDR2 from the germline V gene are SGHRS and YFSETQ. The V segment lost 4 bases and the J segment 4 bases; nucleotides outside the gene matches: 5. The CDR3 nucleotides are TGCGCCAGCAGCGTCCGGGACAGGGGTTACGAGCAGTACTCC. Protein product: CASSVRDRGYEQYS.

The chain employs TRBV18 and TRBJ2-6; D gene uncertain. Trimming shortened V by 3 bases and J by 0 bases, and 3 bases separated the two germline ends. This CDR3 contains 14 residues. Germline CDR1 reads KGHSH; CDR2 reads LQKENI. For the CDR3, the DNA is TGTGCCAGCTCACCTAACTCTGGGGCCAACGTCCTGACTTTC. Its translation is CASSPNSGANVLTF.